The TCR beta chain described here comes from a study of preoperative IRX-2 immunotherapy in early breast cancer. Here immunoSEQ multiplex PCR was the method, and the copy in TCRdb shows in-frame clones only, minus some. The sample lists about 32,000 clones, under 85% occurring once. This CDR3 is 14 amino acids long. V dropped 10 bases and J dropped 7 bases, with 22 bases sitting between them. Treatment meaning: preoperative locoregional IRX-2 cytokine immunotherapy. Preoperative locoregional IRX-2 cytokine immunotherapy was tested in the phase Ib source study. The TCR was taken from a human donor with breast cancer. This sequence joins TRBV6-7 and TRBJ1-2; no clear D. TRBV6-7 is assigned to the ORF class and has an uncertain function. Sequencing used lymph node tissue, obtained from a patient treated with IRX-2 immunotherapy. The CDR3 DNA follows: TGTGCCACCTTTCAATCCGGGATCTCGAGTGGCTACACCTTC. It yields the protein CATFQSGISSGYTF.